The rows below give T cell receptor beta chains drawn from one sample of a study of regulatory T cells in long-lasting Graves disease. MiXCR was run by TCRdb on the multiplex PCR reads, yielding one entry per CDR3 protein. The table lists approximately 470,000 distinct CDR3 sequences, roughly 15% of them singletons. These sequences were also reported in another study, on T cells in Graves' hyperthyroidism and ophthalmopathy.

The sample in question was peripheral blood mononuclear cells (PBMCs), obtained at new diagnosis, from a patient treated with antithyroid drugs. The receptors here all came from a man aged 35-49 years with Graves disease. Both conserved end residues are part of each CDR3. The order of the fields is clone size, J gene, V gene, CDR3 length, D gene, CDR3 protein, CDR3 DNA. D genes are given only for firm matches. A row's size may be missing; if present it is once, few, many or a size class.

>.|TRBJ2-3|TRBV5-1|17|TRBD1
CASSHITGGHSTDTQYF
TGCGCCAGCAGCCACATTACAGGGGGCCATAGCACAGATACGCAGTATTTT
>many|TRBJ2-3|TRBV12-5|14|TRBD1
CASGLPNRGDTQYF
TGTGCTAGTGGTTTGCCAAACAGGGGAGATACGCAGTATTTT
>.|TRBJ2-1|TRBV13|12|.
CASTLGLDEQFF
TGTGCCAGCACCCTGGGATTAGATGAGCAGTTCTTC
>few|TRBJ1-1|TRBV30|16|.
CAWSPSPPEEPTEAFF
TGTGCCTGGAGTCCTTCCCCCCCAGAGGAACCCACTGAAGCTTTCTTT
>.|TRBJ1-6|TRBV19|14|.
CASSSSGMDSPLHF
TGTGCCAGTTCCTCCTCAGGGATGGATTCACCCCTCCACTTT
>few|TRBJ1-4|TRBV12-3/TRBV12-4|12|.
CASSSDGGKLFF
TGTGCCAGCAGTTCGGACGGGGGCAAACTGTTTTTT
>many|TRBJ1-6|TRBV5-1|15|TRBD1
CASSLRRQGDSPLHF
TGCGCCAGCAGCTTGAGGAGACAGGGGGATTCACCCCTCCACTTT
>few|TRBJ2-6|TRBV20-1|15|.
CSAGHGRSGANVLTF
TGCAGTGCAGGACATGGACGCTCTGGGGCCAACGTCCTGACTTTC
>few|TRBJ2-1|TRBV10-1|13|.
CASSGRGRYEQFF
TGCGCCAGCAGCGGCAGGGGACGATATGAGCAGTTCTTC
>.|TRBJ1-1|TRBV5-4|15|TRBD1
CASSPQSGQNREAFF
TGTGCCAGCAGCCCCCAATCGGGACAGAACCGTGAAGCTTTCTTT
>many|TRBJ2-7|TRBV30|13|.
CAWRGWGSYEQYF
TGTGCCTGGAGAGGATGGGGCTCCTACGAGCAGTACTTC
>few|TRBJ2-3|TRBV5-1|16|TRBD1
CASSLGGGSGTDTQYF
TGCGCCAGCAGCTTGGGAGGGGGCTCTGGCACAGATACGCAGTATTTT
>.|TRBJ2-1|TRBV5-4|13|TRBD2
CASSLERDSEQFF
TGTGCCAGCAGCTTAGAGCGGGATAGTGAGCAGTTCTTC
>few|TRBJ2-2|TRBV28|14|.
CASRQTGRGGELFF
TGTGCCAGCAGACAAACGGGACGGGGGGGGGAGCTGTTTTTT
>.|TRBJ2-5|TRBV12-3/TRBV12-4|14|TRBD1
CASSSGTVQETQYF
TGTGCCAGCAGTTCCGGGACAGTCCAAGAGACCCAGTACTTC
>few|TRBJ2-2|TRBV13|15|TRBD2
CASSLVQREEGELFF
TGTGCCAGCAGCTTAGTCCAGCGGGAGGAAGGGGAGCTGTTTTTT
>many|TRBJ1-1|TRBV7-9|12|.
CASSRKRLQAFF
TGTGCCAGCAGCCGTAAACGGTTGCAAGCTTTCTTT
>.|TRBJ1-6|TRBV10-3|14|.
CAVRETASNSPLHF
TGTGCCGTCAGGGAGACCGCTTCAAATTCACCCCTCCACTTT
>.|TRBJ1-5|TRBV7-2|13|.
CASSLWGYQPQHF
TGTGCCAGCAGCTTATGGGGATATCAGCCCCAGCATTTT
>.|TRBJ2-7|TRBV28|14|TRBD1
CASSEGGLYYEQYF
TGTGCCAGCAGTGAAGGGGGCCTTTACTACGAGCAGTACTTC
>.|TRBJ2-7|TRBV5-1|16|.
CASSLTRISGANEQYF
TGCGCCAGCAGCCTAACCAGGATCTCTGGGGCCAACGAGCAGTACTTC
>many|TRBJ2-4|TRBV3-1|12|.
CASSQQTNIQYF
TGTGCCAGCAGCCAACAGACGAACATTCAGTACTTC
>.|TRBJ2-2|TRBV18|14|.
CASSPPIRTGELFF
TGTGCCAGCTCACCACCTATCCGCACCGGGGAGCTGTTTTTT
>.|TRBJ2-4|TRBV14|14|.
CASSQARSTNIQYF
TGTGCCAGCAGCCAAGCTAGGAGTACAAACATTCAGTACTTC
>many|TRBJ1-4|TRBV27|14|.
CASSWQGSVEKLFF
TGTGCCAGCAGTTGGCAGGGTTCGGTTGAAAAACTGTTTTTT
>few|TRBJ2-7|TRBV7-2|14|.
CASSLGGQDYEQYF
TGTGCCAGCAGCTTAGGCGGGCAGGACTACGAGCAGTACTTC
>many|TRBJ2-2|TRBV30|13|.
CAWSMLGAGELFF
TGTGCCTGGAGTATGCTCGGCGCCGGGGAGCTGTTTTTT
>.|TRBJ2-1|TRBV18|12|.
CASSPLGQVEFF
TGTGCCAGCTCACCACTGGGGCAGGTGGAGTTCTTC
>.|TRBJ2-3|TRBV10-3|15|TRBD1
CAISSSTGGTDTQYF
TGTGCCATCAGTTCCTCGACAGGGGGCACAGATACGCAGTATTTT
>many|TRBJ2-7|TRBV5-1|19|TRBD2
CASSLEPSSGAGGLYEQYF
TGCGCCAGCAGCTTGGAACCGAGTTCGGGAGCGGGAGGATTATACGAGCAGTACTTC
>many|TRBJ2-7|TRBV7-9|15|TRBD1
CASSNSTGPTYEQYF
TGTGCCAGCAGCAACTCGACAGGGCCCACCTACGAGCAGTACTTC
>many|TRBJ2-3|TRBV3-1|15|TRBD2
CASSQGLAGGDTQYF
TGTGCCAGCAGCCAAGGACTAGCGGGTGGTGATACGCAGTATTTT